This T cell receptor (beta chain) was sequenced for a study of T cell responses to AZD1222 COVID-19 vaccine. Study-level findings and limits: Only a handful of AZD1222 recipients tested seropositive at baseline. White British people made up most donors, females outnumbered males, and clonal diversity was possibly underestimated. There were vaccine-associated CD4 TCRs across spike, dominant at 160-218 and 743-854.

For this clone: The antigen is unknown.

The protocol was immunoSEQ multiplex PCR, while the TCRdb copy is restricted to in-frame clones and leaves out a portion. The profile shows around 150,000 clones, roughly 93% of them singletons. The germline gives CDR1 LNHDA, CDR2 SQIVND (reference sequence). CDR3 length: 17 residues. V was pared by 6 bases and J by 3 bases, with 23 bases between. Here the sequenced sample was peripheral blood, taken 28 days after the second AZD1222 dose. The gene calls are TRBV19 and TRBJ1-1, with D possibly matching TRBD1 (6 bases). The clonotype was recovered from an adult who received the AZD1222 COVID-19 vaccine. The CDR3 nucleotides are TGTGCCAGTAGCCCAAGACGAAGCACAGGGAGAGACACTGAAGCTTTCTTT. It encodes CASSPRRSTGRDTEAFF. The full variable domain, its missing parts supplied by reference TRBV19 and TRBJ1-1, is DGGITQSPKYLFRKEGQNVTLSCEQNLNHDAMYWYRQDPGQGLRLIYYSQIVNDFQKGDIAEGYSVSREKKESFPLTVTSAQKNPTAFYLCASSPRRSTGRDTEAFFGQGTRLTVV.